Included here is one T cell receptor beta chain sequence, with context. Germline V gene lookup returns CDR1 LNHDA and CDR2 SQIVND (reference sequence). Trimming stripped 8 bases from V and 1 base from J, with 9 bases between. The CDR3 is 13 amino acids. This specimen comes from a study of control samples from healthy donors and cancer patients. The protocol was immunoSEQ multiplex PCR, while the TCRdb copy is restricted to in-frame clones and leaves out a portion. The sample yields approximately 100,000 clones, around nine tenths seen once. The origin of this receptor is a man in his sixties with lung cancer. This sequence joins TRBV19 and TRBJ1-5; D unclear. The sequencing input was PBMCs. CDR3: CASSTESNQPQHF. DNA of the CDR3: TGTGCCAGTTCCACAGAGAGCAATCAGCCCCAGCATTTT. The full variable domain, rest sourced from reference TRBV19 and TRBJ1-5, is DGGITQSPKYLFRKEGQNVTLSCEQNLNHDAMYWYRQDPGQGLRLIYYSQIVNDFQKGDIAEGYSVSREKKESFPLTVTSAQKNPTAFYLCASSTESNQPQHFGDGTRLSIL.